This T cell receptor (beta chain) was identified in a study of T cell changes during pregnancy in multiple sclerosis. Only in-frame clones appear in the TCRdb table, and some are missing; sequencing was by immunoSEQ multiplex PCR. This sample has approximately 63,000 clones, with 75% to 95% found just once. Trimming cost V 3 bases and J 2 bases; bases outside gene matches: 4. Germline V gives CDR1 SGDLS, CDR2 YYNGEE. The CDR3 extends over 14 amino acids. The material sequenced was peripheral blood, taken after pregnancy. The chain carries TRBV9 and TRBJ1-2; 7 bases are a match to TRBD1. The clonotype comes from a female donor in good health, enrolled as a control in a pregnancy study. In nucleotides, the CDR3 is TGTGCCAGCAGCGCAGGGGGAGTAAACTATGGCTACACCTTC. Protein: CASSAGGVNYGYTF. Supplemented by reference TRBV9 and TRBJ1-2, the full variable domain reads DSGVTQTPKHLITATGQRVTLRCSPRSGDLSVYWYQQSLDQGLQFLIQYYNGEERAKGNILERFSAQQFPDLHSELNLSSLELGDSALYFCASSAGGVNYGYTFGSGTRLTVV.